This T cell receptor (beta chain) was sequenced for a study of memory CD4+ T cells and cytomegalovirus serostatus. Study as a whole: Of the healthy Belgian adults, 9 were CMV seropositive and 20 to 30 seronegative. Study outcomes and limitations: The CMV-associated TCR signature appears largely within the CD4+ memory repertoire. Of 164 reported CMV TCRbeta sequences, 65 to 85 were found in memory CD4+ repertoires.

The CDR3 contains 14 residues. Trimming removed 7 bases from V and 7 bases from J, with 17 bases in between. Germline CDR1 MNHNY, CDR2 SVGAGI (reference sequence). Of note for this clone: The antigen remains undetermined.

The sort gate was single viable CD3+CD4+CD8-CD45RO+ cells for memory CD4+ T cells. Positive selection with CD4 microbeads enriched total CD4+ T cells. Sequencing used immunoSEQ multiplex PCR; TCRdb keeps in-frame clones, though not all of them. The repertoire holds around 44,000 clones, with about three quarters as singletons. The chain combines TRBV6-6 with TRBJ1-5, with D perhaps TRBD1 (5 bases). Material for sequencing was memory CD4+ T cells from blood. The receptor comes from an adult in good health and CMV-seronegative. Here the CDR3 reads CASKYTGFGQPQHF. The CDR3 DNA follows: TGTGCCAGCAAATACACAGGTTTCGGACAGCCCCAGCATTTT.